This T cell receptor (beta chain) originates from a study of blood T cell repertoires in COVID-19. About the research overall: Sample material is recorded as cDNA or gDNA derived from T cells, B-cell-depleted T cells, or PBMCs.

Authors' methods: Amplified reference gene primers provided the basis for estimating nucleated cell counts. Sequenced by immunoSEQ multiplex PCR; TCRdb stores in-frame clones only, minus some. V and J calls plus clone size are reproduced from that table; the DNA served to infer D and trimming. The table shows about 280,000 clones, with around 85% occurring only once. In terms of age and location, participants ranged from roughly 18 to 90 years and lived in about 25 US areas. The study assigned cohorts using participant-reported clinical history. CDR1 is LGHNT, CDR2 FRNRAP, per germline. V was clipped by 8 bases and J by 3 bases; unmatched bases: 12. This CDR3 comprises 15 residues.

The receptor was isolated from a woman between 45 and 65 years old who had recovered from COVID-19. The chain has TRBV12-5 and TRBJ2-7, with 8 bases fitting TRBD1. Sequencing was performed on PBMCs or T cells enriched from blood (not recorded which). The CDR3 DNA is TGTGCTAGTTCAACTGTGAGTACAGGGGGCTACGAGCAGTACTTC. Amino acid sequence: CASSTVSTGGYEQYF.